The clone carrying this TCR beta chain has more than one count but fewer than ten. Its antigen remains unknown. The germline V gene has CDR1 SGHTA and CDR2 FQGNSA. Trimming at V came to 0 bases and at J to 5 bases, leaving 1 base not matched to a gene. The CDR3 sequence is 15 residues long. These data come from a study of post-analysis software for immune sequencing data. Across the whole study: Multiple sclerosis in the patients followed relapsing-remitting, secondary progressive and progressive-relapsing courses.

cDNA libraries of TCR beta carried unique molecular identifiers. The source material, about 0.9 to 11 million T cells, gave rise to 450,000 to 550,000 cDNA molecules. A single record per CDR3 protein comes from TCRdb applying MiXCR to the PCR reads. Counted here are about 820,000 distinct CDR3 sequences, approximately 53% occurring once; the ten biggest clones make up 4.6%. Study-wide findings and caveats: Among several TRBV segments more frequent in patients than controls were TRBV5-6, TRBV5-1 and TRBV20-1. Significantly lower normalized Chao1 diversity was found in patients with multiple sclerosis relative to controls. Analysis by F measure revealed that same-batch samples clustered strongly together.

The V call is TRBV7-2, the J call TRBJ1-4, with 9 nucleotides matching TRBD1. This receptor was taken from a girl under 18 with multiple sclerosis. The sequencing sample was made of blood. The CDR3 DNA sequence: TGTGCCAGCAGCTTAGCTGGGACAGGGAATGAAAAACTGTTTTTT. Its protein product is CASSLAGTGNEKLFF.